This T cell receptor (beta chain) was found in a study of radiation and T cells in renal cell carcinoma. At the level of the study: Nephrectomy followed 15 Gy stereotactic body radiation by 4 weeks. Points from the study as a whole: Without pretreatment biopsies, baseline tumor clonotype presence was undetermined. From baseline, blood top tumor clonotypes peaked at 2 weeks post-radiation.

Documented time point: blood 2 weeks post-SBRT. Treatment given: 15 Gy SBRT to primary tumor, nephrectomy 4 weeks later. After SBRT, blood was collected at 2 and 4 weeks, plus baseline. TCRdb's copy holds only in-frame clones and misses some; the assay was immunoSEQ multiplex PCR. Found here are fewer than 90,000 clones, approximately 86% of them singletons; the top ten hold approximately 24%. This clone has a handful of counts. Its antigen remains unidentified. The TCR sequence derives from a woman aged 45 to 65 with renal cell carcinoma. The sample consisted of blood, taken from a patient whose treatment included radiotherapy and nephrectomy.

The CDR3, as DNA: TGCGCCAGCAGAGGAGAGGGAGACGCTAGAGAAAAACTGTTTTTT. It translates to CASRGEGDAREKLFF. The chain is built from TRBV4-1 and TRBJ1-4; no definite D call. The germline CDR1 and CDR2 sequences are MGHRA and YSYEKL. The CDR3 length is 15 residues. The ends were cut back, 6 bases at V and 8 bases at J, with 19 bases in the middle.